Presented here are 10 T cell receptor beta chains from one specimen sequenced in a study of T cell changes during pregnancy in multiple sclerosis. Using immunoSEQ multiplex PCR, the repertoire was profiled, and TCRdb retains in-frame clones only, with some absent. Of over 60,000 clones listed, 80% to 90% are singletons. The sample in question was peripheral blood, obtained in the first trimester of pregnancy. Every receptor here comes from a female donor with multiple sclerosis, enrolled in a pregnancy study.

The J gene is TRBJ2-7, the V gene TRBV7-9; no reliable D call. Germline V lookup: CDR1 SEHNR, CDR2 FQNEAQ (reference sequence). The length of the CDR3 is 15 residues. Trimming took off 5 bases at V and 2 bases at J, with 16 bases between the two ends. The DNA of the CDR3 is TGTGCCAGCAGCCCCAGACTCGCGGCGACCTACGAGCAGTACTTC. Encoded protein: CASSPRLAATYEQYF.

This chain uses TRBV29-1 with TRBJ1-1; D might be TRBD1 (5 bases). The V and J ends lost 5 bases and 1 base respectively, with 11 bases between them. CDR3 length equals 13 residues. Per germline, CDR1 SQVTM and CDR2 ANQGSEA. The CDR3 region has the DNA TGCAGCGTTTCTCAGGGATCGAACACTGAAGCTTTCTTT. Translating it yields CSVSQGSNTEAFF.

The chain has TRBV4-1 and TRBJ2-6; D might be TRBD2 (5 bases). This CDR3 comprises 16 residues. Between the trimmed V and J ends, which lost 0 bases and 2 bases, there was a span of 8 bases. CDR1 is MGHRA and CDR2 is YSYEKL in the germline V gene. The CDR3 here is CASSQERGTGANVLTF. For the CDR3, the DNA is TGCGCCAGCAGCCAAGAACGGGGAACTGGGGCCAACGTCCTGACTTTC.

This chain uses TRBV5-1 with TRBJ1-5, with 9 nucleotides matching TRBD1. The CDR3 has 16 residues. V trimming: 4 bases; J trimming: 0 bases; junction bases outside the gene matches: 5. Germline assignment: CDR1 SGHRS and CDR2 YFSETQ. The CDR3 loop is CASSSGTGPSNQPQHF. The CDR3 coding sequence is TGCGCCAGCAGCAGCGGGACAGGGCCTAGCAATCAGCCCCAGCATTTT. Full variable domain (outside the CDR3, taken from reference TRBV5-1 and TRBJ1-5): KAGVTQTPRYLIKTRGQQVTLSCSPISGHRSVSWYQQTPGQGLQFLFEYFSETQRNKGNFPGRFSGRQFSNSRSEMNVSTLELGDSALYLCASSSGTGPSNQPQHFGDGTRLSIL.

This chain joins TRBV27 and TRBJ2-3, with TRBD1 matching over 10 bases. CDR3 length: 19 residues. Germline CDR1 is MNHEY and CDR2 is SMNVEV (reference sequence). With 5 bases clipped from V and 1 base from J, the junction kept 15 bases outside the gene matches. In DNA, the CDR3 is TGTGCCAGCAGTGCCTCCGGGACAGGGGCGCGGTTAGGCACAGATACGCAGTATTTT. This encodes CASSASGTGARLGTDTQYF.

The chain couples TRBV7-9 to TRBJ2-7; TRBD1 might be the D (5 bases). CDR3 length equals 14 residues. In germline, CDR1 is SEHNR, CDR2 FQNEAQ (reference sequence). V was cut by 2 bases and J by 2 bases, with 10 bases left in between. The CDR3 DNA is TGTGCCAGCAGCTTACAAGGGGTCGCCTACGAGCAGTACTTC. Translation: CASSLQGVAYEQYF. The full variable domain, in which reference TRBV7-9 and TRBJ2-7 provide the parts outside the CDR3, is DTGVSQNPRHKITKRGQNVTFRCDPISEHNRLYWYRQTLGQGPEFLTYFQNEAQLEKSRLLSDRFSAERPKGSFSTLEIQRTEQGDSAMYLCASSLQGVAYEQYFGPGTRLTVT.

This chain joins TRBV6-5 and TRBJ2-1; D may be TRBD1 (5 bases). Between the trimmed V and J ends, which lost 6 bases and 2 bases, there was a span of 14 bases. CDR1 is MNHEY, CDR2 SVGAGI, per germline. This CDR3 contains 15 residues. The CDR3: CASRAQGIPYNEQFF. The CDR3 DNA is TGTGCCAGCAGAGCTCAGGGAATTCCCTACAATGAGCAGTTCTTC.

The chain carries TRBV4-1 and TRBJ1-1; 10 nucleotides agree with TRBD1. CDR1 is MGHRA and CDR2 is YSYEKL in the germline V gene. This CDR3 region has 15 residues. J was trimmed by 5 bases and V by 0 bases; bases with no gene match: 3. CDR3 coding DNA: TGCGCCAGCAGCCAAGACGGGACAGGGGAAACTGAAGCTTTCTTT. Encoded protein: CASSQDGTGETEAFF.

CDR3 residues: CASSLESGGPPPKTDTQYF. The DNA for the CDR3 is TGTGCCAGCTCACTAGAGAGCGGGGGGCCACCCCCCAAGACAGATACGCAGTATTTT. The chain has TRBV18 and TRBJ2-3; 9 positions agree with TRBD2. Losses at the gene ends were 4 bases for V and 3 bases for J; bases not matched to a gene: 17. Germline V gene sequence: CDR1 KGHSH, CDR2 LQKENI. The CDR3 loop spans 19 amino acids.

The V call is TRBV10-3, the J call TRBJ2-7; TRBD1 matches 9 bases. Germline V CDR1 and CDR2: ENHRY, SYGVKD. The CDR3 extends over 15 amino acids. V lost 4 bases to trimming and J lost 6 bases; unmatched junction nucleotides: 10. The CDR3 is CAISGTTGTGIEQYF. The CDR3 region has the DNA TGTGCCATCAGTGGCACCACCGGGACAGGGATCGAGCAGTACTTC.